Shown below are 5 T cell receptor beta chains from a single sample sequenced in a study of blood T cell repertoires in COVID-19 (dated by TCRdb to 2019 to 2021). The receptor library was made with the immunoSEQ multiplex PCR assay. The clones in this table, taken by TCRdb from immuneACCESS, are in-frame only. Not every clone is retained; where verified, under half of the shortfall comes from an unresolved V gene, and the cause of the rest is unknown. The sample table contains tens of thousands of clones; only one count was recorded for approximately 80% of them. In total, the top ten clones hold roughly a third of the sample. Source material: peripheral blood. Receptors were obtained from a woman aged 80 or older with active or convalescent COVID-19.

This clone was counted between two and nine times. V usage is TRBV5-1 and J usage is TRBJ1-2; 9 positions match TRBD1. Germline-derived CDR1 and CDR2 are SGHRS and YFSETQ. The trim removed 4 bases at V and 0 bases at J, leaving 13 bases unmatched. CDR3 size: 18 residues. CDR3 DNA: TGCGCCAGCAGCCCCCGGTCGGGACAGGGTTCCGCTAACTATGGCTACACCTTC. It specifies CASSPRSGQGSANYGYTF.

This sequence joins TRBV7-2 and TRBJ2-7; D may be TRBD2 (6 bases). Germline V CDR1 and CDR2: SGHTA, FQGNSA. V was clipped by 3 bases and J by 3 bases, with 12 bases between them. The CDR3 totals 14 residues. The CDR3 is CASSFRDFHYEQYF. As DNA, the CDR3 is TGTGCCAGCAGCTTCCGGGACTTTCACTACGAGCAGTACTTC.

This chain links TRBV7-2 with TRBJ1-4; TRBD1 matches 8 bases. This CDR3 region has 14 residues. Germline loops: CDR1 SGHTA, CDR2 FQGNSA. Trimming at V came to 5 bases and at J to 4 bases, leaving 3 bases not matched to a gene. CDR3 DNA: TGTGCCAGCAGCGCGGACAGGGTTAATGAAAAACTGTTTTTT. This sequence encodes CASSADRVNEKLFF.

V gene TRBV29-1 combines with J gene TRBJ2-2, with D possibly matching TRBD1 (5 bases). The CDR3 has 14 amino acids. Trimming cost V 7 bases and J 4 bases, with 16 bases left between them. Germline V gene lookup returns CDR1 SQVTM and CDR2 ANQGSEA. The CDR3 sequence: CSANPRQSTGELFF. CDR3 DNA sequence: TGCAGCGCAAACCCCCGACAGAGCACCGGGGAGCTGTTTTTT.

The chain couples TRBV5-1 to TRBJ1-2; 9 bases are shared with TRBD1. After removal of 0 bases from V and 7 bases from J, the junction contained 7 bases not matched to a gene. Germline V gene data show CDR1 as SGHRS and CDR2 as YFSETQ. The CDR3 runs to 15 residues. Here the CDR3 DNA reads TGCGCCAGCAGCTTGGCCCCGGACAGGGGTTCTGGCTACACCTTC. The encoded protein is CASSLAPDRGSGYTF.